The TCR beta chain under discussion was sequenced for a study of T cells in Graves' hyperthyroidism and ophthalmopathy. This clonotype was recorded at least ten times. Its antigen is unknown. The CDR3 regions of TCR beta were amplified from RNA transcripts. The HTBI primer set was used in a first-round RT-PCR of the TCR CDR3. MiXCR, run by TCRdb on the multiplex PCR reads, gives a single entry per CDR3 protein. The sample has about 610,000 distinct CDR3 sequences, around 45% seen once. Patients aged 18 to 65 had newly diagnosed hyperthyroidism that had lasted under 2 months. Diagnostic assessment was based on clinical symptoms, serum thyroxine and TRAb, thyroid ultrasound and orbital computed tomography. The study, taken as a whole, reports: Most thyroid-expanded clonotypes above 0.001 were also found in blood. Ophthalmopathy and stable hyperthyroidism were told apart by a 13 V-J model.

The length of the CDR3 is 14 residues. V was pared by 5 bases and J by 3 bases, with 4 bases of the junction left unmatched. Germline V gives CDR1 SEHNR, CDR2 FQNEAQ (reference sequence). This clonotype was sampled from a woman younger than 35 with Graves' hyperthyroidism. Sequencing was done on a sample of peripheral blood or thyroid tissue (not recorded which). The gene calls are TRBV7-9 and TRBJ1-5; TRBD1 matches 7 bases. The CDR3 region has the DNA TGTGCCAGCAGCCAGGGGGGGACCAATCAGCCCCAGCATTTT. This gives the protein CASSQGGTNQPQHF.